This TCR beta chain originates from a study of blood T cell repertoires in COVID-19. Study as a whole: In each case, the material was cDNA or gDNA derived from T cells, B-cell-depleted T cells, or PBMCs.

With V trimmed by 5 bases and J by 7 bases, 4 bases remained unmatched. The germline V gene encodes CDR1 MNHEY and CDR2 SVGAGI. The CDR3 loop spans 13 amino acids. The repertoire was sequenced with immunoSEQ multiplex PCR; TCRdb's copy has only in-frame clones and lacks some. The sample consists of about 140,000 clones, 70% to 85% of them appearing once. The receptor was derived from a young woman who had been exposed to COVID-19. The specimen was PBMCs or T cells enriched from blood (not recorded which). The chain recombines TRBV6-5 with TRBJ1-5, with 8 bases lining up with TRBD1. The CDR3 is CASSRQGTQPQHF. The CDR3 region has the DNA TGTGCCAGCAGTAGACAGGGGACCCAGCCCCAGCATTTT.